This entry lists 19 T cell receptor beta chains sequenced from one sample in a study of cytomegalovirus exposure and HLA in healthy donors (dated by TCRdb to between 2016 and 2019). Library preparation used the immunoSEQ multiplex PCR assay. For the multiplex PCR, a mixture combining 60 forward primers for TCR Vbeta segments and 13 reverse primers for TCR Jbeta segments was used. Drawn from immuneACCESS, this table holds only the in-frame rearrangements with V and J called that TCRdb kept. Clones are partly lost; checked studies trace under half to an unresolved V gene and leave the rest unexplained. For this sample there are roughly 87,000 clones; 70% to 75% appear just once. More than 3.5% of the sample rests with the top ten. Sequencing was performed on PBMCs. These receptors were obtained from a man in his 60s in good health and CMV-seronegative.

This clone was observed a few times. This chain uses TRBV6-1 with TRBJ1-4; D might be TRBD1 (5 bases). CDR3 length equals 12 residues. Germline V gene sequence: CDR1 MNHNS, CDR2 SASEGT. V lost 3 bases to trimming and J lost 7 bases, with 6 bases between them. CDR3 bases: TGTGCCAGCAGTGACGGGGGTGAAAAACTGTTTTTT. Its translation: CASSDGGEKLFF.

This rearrangement joins TRBV27 to TRBJ2-2, with TRBD2 identical over 7 bases. The V and J ends lost 5 bases and 4 bases, in that order; junction bases with no gene match: 7. CDR1 is MNHEY, CDR2 SMNVEV, per germline (reference sequence). CDR3 size: 15 residues. CDR3 nucleotides: TGTGCCAGCAGTCGGGAGCGGGGCGTCACCGGGGAGCTGTTTTTT. Amino acid sequence: CASSRERGVTGELFF.

This chain joins TRBV11-2 and TRBJ2-1; tentatively, D is TRBD2 (6 bases). The CDR3 runs to 16 residues. V lost 0 bases, J lost 4 bases, and 13 bases lay in between. Per the germline V gene, CDR1 is SGHAT and CDR2 is FQNNGV. Written as DNA, the CDR3 is TGTGCCAGCAGCTTAGATGTCGGGGGACCGTACAATGAGCAGTTCTTC. This translates into CASSLDVGGPYNEQFF.

This clone has just a few counts. The gene calls are TRBV5-1 and TRBJ1-1; D is unresolved. From germline, CDR1 is SGHRS and CDR2 YFSETQ. This CDR3 has 14 residues. V was shortened by 0 bases and J by 6 bases, with 12 bases between the two germline ends. The CDR3 DNA reads as TGCGCCAGCAGCTTGGATCTGGGGAGGGCTGAAGCTTTCTTT. Protein sequence: CASSLDLGRAEAFF.

The J gene is TRBJ2-7, the V gene TRBV6-5, with 7 bases that match TRBD1. V gave up 2 bases and J gave up 1 base; unmatched junction bases: 8. Germline CDR1 MNHEY, CDR2 SVGAGI. This CDR3 has 16 residues. This CDR3 reads CASSYDVAGGSYEQYF. In DNA form, the CDR3 reads TGTGCCAGCAGTTACGACGTGGCAGGGGGTTCCTACGAGCAGTACTTC.

This clone was found once. The V gene is TRBV19, the J gene TRBJ2-5, with a possible D match to TRBD1 (6 bases). This CDR3 region has 13 residues. The V gene lost 3 bases and the J gene lost 5 bases, with 10 bases spanning the gap. Per germline, CDR1 LNHDA and CDR2 SQIVND (reference sequence). CDR3 residues: CASSIQGLETQYF. CDR3 coding DNA: TGTGCCAGTAGTATTCAGGGGTTGGAGACCCAGTACTTC.

Here the CDR3 DNA reads TGTGCCAGCAGCGTAGAAGGAGGGGGGGGGATCTCAGATACGCAGTATTTT. This translates into CASSVEGGGGISDTQYF. The rearrangement uses TRBV9 and TRBJ2-3; D is possibly TRBD2 (7 bases). Trimming removed 0 bases from V and 4 bases from J, with 18 bases in between. Per germline, CDR1 SGDLS and CDR2 YYNGEE. The CDR3 is 17 residues long.

The chain couples TRBV29-1 to TRBJ1-2, with 8 bases aligning to TRBD1. V lost 4 bases, J lost 0 bases, and 13 bases stayed unmatched. Germline CDR1 SQVTM, CDR2 ANQGSEA. This CDR3 region has 17 residues. DNA of the CDR3: TGCAGCGTTGTTCTGGTGACAGGGGCGATGTCTAACTATGGCTACACCTTC. Protein product: CSVVLVTGAMSNYGYTF.

This clone was observed once. V is TRBV7-6 and J is TRBJ2-5, with a tentative D call TRBD2 (7 bases). V gave up 1 base and J gave up 4 bases, with 13 bases separating them. CDR1 is SGHVS, CDR2 FNYEAQ, per germline. The CDR3 consists of 15 residues. CDR3 sequence reads: CASSLVVGGPETQYF. The CDR3 DNA sequence: TGTGCCAGCAGCTTAGTGGTGGGGGGGCCAGAGACCCAGTACTTC.

The CDR3 nucleotides read TGTGCCAGCAGCGCAGGGAGCAATCAGCCCCAGCATTTT. Translating it yields CASSAGSNQPQHF. The genes are TRBV7-8 and TRBJ1-5; D is perhaps TRBD1 (5 bases). The CDR3 runs to 13 residues. CDR1 is SGHVS and CDR2 is FQNEAQ in the germline V gene. V lost 5 bases to trimming and J lost 1 base, with 6 bases between them.

The rearrangement links TRBV30 to TRBJ1-6; no reliable D call. V lost 8 bases, J lost 11 bases, and 19 bases lay in between. The CDR3 loop spans 13 amino acids. Germline V lookup: CDR1 GTSNPN, CDR2 SVGIG (reference sequence). Here the CDR3 reads CAATEAVRTPLHF. DNA for the CDR3: TGTGCCGCCACTGAGGCAGTGAGGACACCCCTCCACTTT.

The chain is built from TRBV7-3 and TRBJ2-3; 8 bases line up with TRBD2. Trimming at V came to 5 bases and at J to 1 base, leaving 11 bases not matched to a gene. The CDR3 runs 17 residues. Germline V lookup: CDR1 SGHTA, CDR2 FQGTGA. The CDR3 DNA reads as TGTGCCAGCAGCCGAAGTGGTAGCGGGGCTGGCACAGATACGCAGTATTTT. Translated, it gives CASSRSGSGAGTDTQYF.

This clone was picked up one time. This chain connects TRBV4-1 to TRBJ2-2; TRBD1 aligns across 7 bases. J was trimmed by 3 bases and V by 3 bases; bases with no gene match: 1. Germline V gene sequence: CDR1 MGHRA, CDR2 YSYEKL. CDR3 length equals 14 residues. The CDR3 DNA follows: TGCGCCAGCAGCCATACAGGGGACACCGGGGAGCTGTTTTTT. Protein product: CASSHTGDTGELFF.

This chain links TRBV4-2 with TRBJ2-3; D might be TRBD2 (6 bases). Germline CDR1 LGHNA, CDR2 YNFKEQ. The V end lost 2 bases, the J end lost 0 bases, and 15 bases lay between the germline ends. The CDR3 totals 17 residues. DNA of the CDR3: TGTGCCAGCAGCCAAAAAATTAGCGGCCCAAGCACAGATACGCAGTATTTT. It codes for CASSQKISGPSTDTQYF.

CDR3 loop: CAWSGQGWGYTF. In nucleotides, the CDR3 is TGTGCCTGGAGTGGTCAGGGGTGGGGCTACACCTTC. The rearrangement joins TRBV30 to TRBJ1-2; perhaps TRBD1 as D (6 bases). This CDR3 spans 12 amino acids. CDR1 GTSNPN and CDR2 SVGIG come from the germline V gene (reference sequence). The V and J ends lost 1 base and 8 bases respectively, with 11 bases between them.

The rearrangement joins TRBV10-3 to TRBJ1-3; perhaps TRBD1 as D (5 bases). The germline V gene encodes CDR1 ENHRY and CDR2 SYGVKD. CDR3 length: 15 residues. The V end lost 0 bases, the J end lost 4 bases, and 10 bases lay between the germline ends. CDR3 nucleotide sequence: TGTGCCATCAGTGAGTCGCCGGGGGTCGGAAACACCATATATTTT. It specifies CAISESPGVGNTIYF.

The CDR3 nucleotides are TGTGCCAGCAGTTATGGGCAGATGAACACTGAAGCTTTCTTT. Translated, it gives CASSYGQMNTEAFF. The rearrangement joins TRBV6-6 to TRBJ1-1; D remains unclear. V was trimmed by 3 bases and J by 0 bases, leaving 8 bases between them. The CDR3 is 14 amino acids. Germline values: CDR1 MNHNY, CDR2 SVGAGI (reference sequence).

This chain joins TRBV5-1 and TRBJ1-4; TRBD1 agrees at 7 bases. With 2 bases clipped from V and 6 bases from J, the junction kept 1 base outside the gene matches. There are 13 residues in the CDR3. Looked up from germline, CDR1 is SGHRS and CDR2 is YFSETQ. The CDR3 region has the DNA TGCGCCAGCAGCTTCGGGACAGATGAAAAACTGTTTTTT. Its translation: CASSFGTDEKLFF.

Only a few counts were recorded for this clone. This rearrangement joins TRBV6-4 to TRBJ2-1; tentative D call: TRBD1 (6 bases). Per the germline V gene, CDR1 is MRHNA and CDR2 is SNTAGT. This CDR3 contains 14 residues. V was shortened by 0 bases and J by 15 bases, with 18 bases between the two germline ends. The CDR3, as DNA: TGTGCCAGCAGTGACTCGCGGCAGGGGAGTGAAGCGTTCTTC. Its protein product is CASSDSRQGSEAFF.